This TCR beta chain was recovered during a study of T cell responses to AZD1222 COVID-19 vaccine. Germline values: CDR1 SGHAT, CDR2 FQNNGV. The CDR3 is 16 residues long. With respect to this clone: A junction end diverges from the germline sequence, so it may reflect a read error.

Clones were read by immunoSEQ multiplex PCR, and TCRdb kept only the in-frame ones, dropping some. The table shows approximately 110,000 clones, with approximately 90% occurring only once. The sequencing used peripheral blood, collected on day 0 of AZD1222 vaccination. The TCR comes from an adult in good health. V is TRBV11-2 and J is TRBJ2-7; D is uncertain. CDR3 DNA: TGTGCCAGCAGCATAGAAGACGACGTCAGGACCTACGAGCAGTACTTC. It encodes CASSIEDDVRTYEQYF.